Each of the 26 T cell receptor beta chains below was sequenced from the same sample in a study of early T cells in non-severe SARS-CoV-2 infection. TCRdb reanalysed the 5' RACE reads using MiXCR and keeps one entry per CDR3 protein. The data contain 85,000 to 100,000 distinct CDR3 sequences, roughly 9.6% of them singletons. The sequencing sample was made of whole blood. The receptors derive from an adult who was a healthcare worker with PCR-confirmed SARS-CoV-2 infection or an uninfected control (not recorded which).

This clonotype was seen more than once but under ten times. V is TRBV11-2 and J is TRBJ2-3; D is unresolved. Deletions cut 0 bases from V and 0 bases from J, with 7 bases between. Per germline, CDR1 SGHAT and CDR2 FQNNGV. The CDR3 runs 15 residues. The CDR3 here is CASSLERSSTDTQYF. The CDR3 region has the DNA TGTGCCAGCAGCTTAGAGAGGTCAAGCACAGATACGCAGTATTTT.

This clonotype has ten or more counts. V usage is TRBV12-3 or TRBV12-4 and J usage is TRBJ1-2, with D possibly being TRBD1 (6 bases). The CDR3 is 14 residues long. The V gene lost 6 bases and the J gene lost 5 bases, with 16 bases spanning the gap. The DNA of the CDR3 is TGTGCCAGCAGGCGGCAGGGGCGATATTATGGCTACACCTTC. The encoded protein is CASRRQGRYYGYTF.

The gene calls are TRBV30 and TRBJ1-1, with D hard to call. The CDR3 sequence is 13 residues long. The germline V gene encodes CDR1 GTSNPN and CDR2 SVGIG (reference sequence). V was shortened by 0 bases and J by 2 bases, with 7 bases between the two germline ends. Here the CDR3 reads CAWSVLGNTEAFF. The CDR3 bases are TGTGCCTGGAGTGTCCTCGGTAACACTGAAGCTTTCTTT.

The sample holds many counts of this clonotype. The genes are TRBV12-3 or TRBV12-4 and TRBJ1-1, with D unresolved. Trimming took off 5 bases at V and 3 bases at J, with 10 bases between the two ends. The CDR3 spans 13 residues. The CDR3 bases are TGTGCCAGCAGTCCAGAGAAGTACACTGAAGCTTTCTTT. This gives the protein CASSPEKYTEAFF.

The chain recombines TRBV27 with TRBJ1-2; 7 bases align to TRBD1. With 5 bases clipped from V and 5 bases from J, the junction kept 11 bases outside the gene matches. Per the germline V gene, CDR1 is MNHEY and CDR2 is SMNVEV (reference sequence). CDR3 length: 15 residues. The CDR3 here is CASSVGNRGAYGYTF. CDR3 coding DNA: TGTGCCAGCAGTGTAGGCAACAGGGGCGCGTATGGCTACACCTTC.

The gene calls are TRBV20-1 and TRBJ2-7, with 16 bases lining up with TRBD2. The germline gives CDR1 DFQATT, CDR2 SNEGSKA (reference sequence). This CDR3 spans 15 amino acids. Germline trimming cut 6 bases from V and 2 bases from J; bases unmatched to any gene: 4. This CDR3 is CSAPGLAGGPYEQYF. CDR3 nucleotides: TGCAGTGCCCCGGGACTAGCGGGAGGGCCCTACGAGCAGTACTTC.

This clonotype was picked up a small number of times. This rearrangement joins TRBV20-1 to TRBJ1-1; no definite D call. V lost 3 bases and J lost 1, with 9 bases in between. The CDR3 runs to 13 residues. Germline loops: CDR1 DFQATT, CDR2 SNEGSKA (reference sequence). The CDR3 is CSARRGTNTEAFF. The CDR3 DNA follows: TGCAGTGCTAGGAGAGGCACGAACACTGAAGCTTTCTTT.

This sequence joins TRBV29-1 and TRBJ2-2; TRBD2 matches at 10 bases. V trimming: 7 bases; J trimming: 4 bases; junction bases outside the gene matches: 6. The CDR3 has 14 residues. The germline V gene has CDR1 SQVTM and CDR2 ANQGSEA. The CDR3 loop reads CSGLLAGLTGELFF. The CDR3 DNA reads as TGCAGCGGACTACTAGCGGGGCTCACCGGGGAGCTGTTTTTT.

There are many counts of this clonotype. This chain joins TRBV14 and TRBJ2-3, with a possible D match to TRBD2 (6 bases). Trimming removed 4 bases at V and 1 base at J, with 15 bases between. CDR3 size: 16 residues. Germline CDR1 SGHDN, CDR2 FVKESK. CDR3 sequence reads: CASSLLTGLGTDTQYF. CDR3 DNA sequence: TGTGCCAGCAGCCTTCTAACGGGACTGGGCACAGATACGCAGTATTTT.

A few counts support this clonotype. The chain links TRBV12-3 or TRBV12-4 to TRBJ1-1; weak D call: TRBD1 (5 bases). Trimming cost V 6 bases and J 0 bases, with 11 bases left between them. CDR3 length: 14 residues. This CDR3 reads CASSSGRMNTEAFF. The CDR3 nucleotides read TGTGCCAGCAGCTCGGGACGGATGAACACTGAAGCTTTCTTT.

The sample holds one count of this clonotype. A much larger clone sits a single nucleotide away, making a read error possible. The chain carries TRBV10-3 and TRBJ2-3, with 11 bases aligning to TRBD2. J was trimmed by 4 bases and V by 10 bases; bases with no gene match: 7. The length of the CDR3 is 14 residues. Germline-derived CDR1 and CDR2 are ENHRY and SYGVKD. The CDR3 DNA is TGTGCCACCGGACTAGCGGGTAGCGCAGATACGCAGTATTTT. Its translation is CATGLAGSADTQYF.

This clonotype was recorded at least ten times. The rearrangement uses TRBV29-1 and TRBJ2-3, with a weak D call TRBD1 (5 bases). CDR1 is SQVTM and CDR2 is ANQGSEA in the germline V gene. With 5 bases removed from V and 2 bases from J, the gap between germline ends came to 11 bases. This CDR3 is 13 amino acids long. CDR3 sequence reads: CSVSRESTDTQYF. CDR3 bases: TGCAGCGTTAGCAGGGAATCCACAGATACGCAGTATTTT.

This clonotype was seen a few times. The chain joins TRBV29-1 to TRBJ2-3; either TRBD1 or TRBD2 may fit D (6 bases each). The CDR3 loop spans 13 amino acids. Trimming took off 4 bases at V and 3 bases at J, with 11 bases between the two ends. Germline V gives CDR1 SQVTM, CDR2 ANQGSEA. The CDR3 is CSVAGGKTDTQYF. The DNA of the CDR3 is TGCAGCGTTGCCGGGGGCAAGACAGATACGCAGTATTTT.

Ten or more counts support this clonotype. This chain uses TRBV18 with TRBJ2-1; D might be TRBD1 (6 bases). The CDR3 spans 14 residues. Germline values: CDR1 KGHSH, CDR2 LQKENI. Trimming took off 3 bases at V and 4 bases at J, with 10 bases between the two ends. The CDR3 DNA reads TGTGCCAGCTCACCCTCTCAGGGGTACAATGAGCAGTTCTTC. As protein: CASSPSQGYNEQFF.

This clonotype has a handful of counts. The CDR3 reads CASSFQAGRGTDTQYF. CDR3 DNA sequence: TGTGCCAGCAGCTTTCAGGCGGGGCGCGGCACAGATACGCAGTATTTT. The chain carries TRBV5-5 and TRBJ2-3; tentatively, D is TRBD2 (6 bases). The CDR3 consists of 16 residues. Trimming stripped 2 bases from V and 1 base from J, with 14 bases between. Germline CDR1 reads SGHKS; CDR2 reads YYEKEE (reference sequence).

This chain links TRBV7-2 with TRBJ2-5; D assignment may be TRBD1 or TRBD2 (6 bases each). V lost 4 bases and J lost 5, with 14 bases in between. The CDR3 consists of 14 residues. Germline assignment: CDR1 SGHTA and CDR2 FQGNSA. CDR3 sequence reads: CASSWGASVETQYF. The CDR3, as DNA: TGTGCCAGCAGCTGGGGGGCTAGCGTGGAGACCCAGTACTTC. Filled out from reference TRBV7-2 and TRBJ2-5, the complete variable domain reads GAGVSQSPSNKVTEKGKDVELRCDPISGHTALYWYRQSLGQGLEFLIYFQGNSAPDKSGLPSDRFSAERTGGSVSTLTIQRTQQEDSAVYLCASSWGASVETQYFGPGTRLLVL.

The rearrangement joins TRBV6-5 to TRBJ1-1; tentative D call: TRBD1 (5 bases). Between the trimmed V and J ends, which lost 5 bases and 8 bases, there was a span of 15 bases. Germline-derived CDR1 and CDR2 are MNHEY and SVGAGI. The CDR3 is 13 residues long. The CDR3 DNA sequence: TGTGCCAGCAGTCATGAACAGGAGAGAGAAGCTTTCTTT. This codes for CASSHEQEREAFF.

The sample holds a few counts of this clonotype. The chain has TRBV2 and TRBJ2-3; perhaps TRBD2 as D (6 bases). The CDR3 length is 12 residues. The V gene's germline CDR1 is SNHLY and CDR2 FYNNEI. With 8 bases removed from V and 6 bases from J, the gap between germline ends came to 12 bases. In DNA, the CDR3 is TGTGCCAGCGGGGCGGGGAAGGATACGCAGTATTTT. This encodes CASGAGKDTQYF.

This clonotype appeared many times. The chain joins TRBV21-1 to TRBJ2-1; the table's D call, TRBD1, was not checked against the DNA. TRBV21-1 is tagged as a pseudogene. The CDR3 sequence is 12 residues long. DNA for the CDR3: TGTGCCAGCAGCAAAGGGGGCGGTGAGCAGTTCTTC. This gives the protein CASSKGGGEQFF.

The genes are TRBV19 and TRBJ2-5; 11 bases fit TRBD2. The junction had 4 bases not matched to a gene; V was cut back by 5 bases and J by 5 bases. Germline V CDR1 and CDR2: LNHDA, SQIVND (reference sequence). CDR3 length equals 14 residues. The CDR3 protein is CASSGGLAAETQYF. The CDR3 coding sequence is TGTGCCAGTAGTGGGGGACTAGCGGCTGAGACCCAGTACTTC. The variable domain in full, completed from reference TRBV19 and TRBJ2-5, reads DGGITQSPKYLFRKEGQNVTLSCEQNLNHDAMYWYRQDPGQGLRLIYYSQIVNDFQKGDIAEGYSVSREKKESFPLTVTSAQKNPTAFYLCASSGGLAAETQYFGPGTRLLVL.

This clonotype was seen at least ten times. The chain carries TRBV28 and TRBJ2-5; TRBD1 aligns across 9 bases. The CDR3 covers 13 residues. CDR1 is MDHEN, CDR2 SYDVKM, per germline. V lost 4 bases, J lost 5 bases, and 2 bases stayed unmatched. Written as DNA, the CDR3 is TGTGCCAGCAGTTCCGGACAGGGGGAGACCCAGTACTTC. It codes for CASSSGQGETQYF.

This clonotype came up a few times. In DNA form, the CDR3 reads TGTGCCAGCAGCCAACCGGGCAGGGGAGGCTACACCTTC. Protein product: CASSQPGRGGYTF. The chain recombines TRBV3-1 with TRBJ1-2, with a tentative D call TRBD1 (6 bases). Germline V lookup: CDR1 LGHDT, CDR2 YNNKEL (reference sequence). V was pared by 2 bases and J by 8 bases, with 12 bases between. There are 13 residues in the CDR3.

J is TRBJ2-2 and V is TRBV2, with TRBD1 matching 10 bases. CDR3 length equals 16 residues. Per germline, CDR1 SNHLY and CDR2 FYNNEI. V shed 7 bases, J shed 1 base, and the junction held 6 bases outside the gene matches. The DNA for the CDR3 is TGTGCCAGCAATACCGGGACAGGGGAGAACACCGGGGAGCTGTTTTTT. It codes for CASNTGTGENTGELFF.

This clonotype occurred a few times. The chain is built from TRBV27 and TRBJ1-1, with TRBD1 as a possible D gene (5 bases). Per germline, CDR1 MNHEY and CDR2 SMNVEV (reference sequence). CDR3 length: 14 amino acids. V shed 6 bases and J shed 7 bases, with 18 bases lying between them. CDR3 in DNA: TGTGCCAGCAGGGGGGAGAGTGGGTATGATGAAGCTTTCTTT. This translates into CASRGESGYDEAFF.

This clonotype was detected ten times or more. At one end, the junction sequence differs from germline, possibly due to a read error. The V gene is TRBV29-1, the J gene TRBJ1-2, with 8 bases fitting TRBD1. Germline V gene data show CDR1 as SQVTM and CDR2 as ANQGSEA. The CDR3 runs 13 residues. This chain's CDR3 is CSVEGQGFYGYTF. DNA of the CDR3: TGCAGCGTAGAAGGACAGGGCTTCTATGGCTACACCTTC.

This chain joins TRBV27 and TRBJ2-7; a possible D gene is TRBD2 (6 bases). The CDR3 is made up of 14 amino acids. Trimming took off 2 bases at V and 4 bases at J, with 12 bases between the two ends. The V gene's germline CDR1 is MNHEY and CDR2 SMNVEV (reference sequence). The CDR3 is CASSLRRGAYEQYF. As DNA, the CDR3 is TGTGCCAGCAGTTTAAGGAGGGGCGCTTACGAGCAGTACTTC.